This T cell receptor beta chain was retrieved from a study of blood T cell repertoires in COVID-19. Study-level information: There were acute and convalescent COVID-19 samples, and they came from the United States, Italy and Spain. Sources were T cells, B-cell-depleted T cells, or PBMCs; the material itself was cDNA or gDNA.

In the original workflow: For nucleated cells, counts were estimated from reference gene primer amplification. Here immunoSEQ multiplex PCR was the method, and the copy in TCRdb shows in-frame clones only, minus some. V and J calls and clone size are given by that table; D and trimming were obtained from the DNA. The table includes more than 70,000 clones, roughly nine tenths detected once. Source material: peripheral blood. This sequence was found in a woman between 18 and 30 years old with acute or convalescent COVID-19.

CDR3 DNA sequence: TGTGCCTGGGGGGACAGAGGCAATCAGCCCCAGCATTTT. Amino acid sequence: CAWGDRGNQPQHF. The gene calls are TRBV30 and TRBJ1-5, with 7 positions matching TRBD1. The V gene end was trimmed by 5 bases and the J gene end by 2 bases; junction bases not matched to a gene: 3. Germline V gene data show CDR1 as GTSNPN and CDR2 as SVGIG (reference sequence). The CDR3 spans 13 residues. Together with reference TRBV30 and TRBJ1-5, the CDR3 gives the full variable domain: SQTIHQWPATLVQPVGSPLSLECTVEGTSNPNLYWYRQAAGRGLQLLFYSVGIGQISSEVPQNLSASRPQDRQFILSSKKLLLSDSGFYLCAWGDRGNQPQHFGDGTRLSIL.